This T cell receptor beta chain was sequenced during a study of lung T cells in sarcoidosis with Löfgren's syndrome (TCRdb year 2017). Context from the whole study: Sarcoidosis was characterized as a granulomatous disease that mainly affects the lungs and features an accumulation of CD4+ T cells in bronchoalveolar lavage fluid. The repertoire analyses concentrated on Lofgren's syndrome patients. Overall results and qualifications from the work: Analysis of alphabeta pairing showed that TRAV12-1 paired preferentially with TRBV2, and the TCRs formed by this pairing showed CDR3 homology. The study only suggested recognition of a sarcoidosis-associated antigen, and the antigen remained putative and unidentified. Sharing of TRAV12-1 and TRBV2 CDR3 motifs among multiple Lofgren's syndrome patients was reported, suggesting public CD4+ TCR repertoires. TRAV12-1 and TRBV2 were reported as the most expanded V gene segments in Löfgren's syndrome patients compared with control subjects.

CDR1 and CDR2 are read off the germline V gene as SGDLS and YYNGEE. The CDR3 spans 14 residues, from the cysteine through the phenylalanine. The retained sequence is limited to the CDR3, 42 bases, with the frame set at the first base. A distance of 6 bases separates the germline ends of V and J, which lose 0 bases and 0 bases respectively. This clonotype was seen a few times. The antigen this receptor binds is unknown. Base qualities are missing; no much larger clone stands one base away. The sample was run on an Illumina MiSeq. TCRdb trimmed the raw reads at Q25, called clones with MiXCR and kept productive beta chains. Identical CDR3 protein sequences are pooled into one entry, listed with their most common genes and DNA. This sample lists tens of thousands of distinct CDR3 sequences; around 20% were detected once. The ten top clones hold approximately 2.4% of the sample.

This sequence uses TRBV9 and TRBJ1-2; no D segment can be confidently identified. This clonotype originated in a human donor with sarcoidosis (Löfgren's syndrome or another form), or a control subject (not recorded which). What was sequenced was CD4+ T cells from PBMCs. The base sequence is TGTGCCAGCAGCGTAGCCGGGGCTAACTATGGCTACACCTTC. Its protein is CASSVAGANYGYTF.